This TCR beta chain was recovered during a study of CD4 T cells in relation to SARS-CoV-2 and coronaviruses. Comments on this clone: Its antigen is unidentified.

In germline, CDR1 is SGHRS, CDR2 YFSETQ. The CDR3 is 16 residues long. The J segment lost 3 bases and the V segment lost 4 bases, leaving 11 bases of the junction unmatched. Before the COVID-19 pandemic, during about 2010-2018, CD4+ T cells were taken from unexposed donors. CD4+ T cells were isolated from the cells after about nine days of culture. Measured with immunoSEQ multiplex PCR; TCRdb has only the in-frame clones, and not every one. The sample includes about 21,000 clones, 70% to 80% seen only once; the top ten take about an eighth. Material: CD4+ T cells from PBMCs, cultured in vitro. The chain carries TRBV5-1 and TRBJ2-7, with 9 positions matching TRBD1. The clonotype comes from a human donor in good health. CDR3 sequence reads: CASSPIQGARLYEQYF. The CDR3 DNA sequence: TGCGCCAGCAGCCCTATACAGGGGGCGCGACTCTACGAGCAGTACTTC.